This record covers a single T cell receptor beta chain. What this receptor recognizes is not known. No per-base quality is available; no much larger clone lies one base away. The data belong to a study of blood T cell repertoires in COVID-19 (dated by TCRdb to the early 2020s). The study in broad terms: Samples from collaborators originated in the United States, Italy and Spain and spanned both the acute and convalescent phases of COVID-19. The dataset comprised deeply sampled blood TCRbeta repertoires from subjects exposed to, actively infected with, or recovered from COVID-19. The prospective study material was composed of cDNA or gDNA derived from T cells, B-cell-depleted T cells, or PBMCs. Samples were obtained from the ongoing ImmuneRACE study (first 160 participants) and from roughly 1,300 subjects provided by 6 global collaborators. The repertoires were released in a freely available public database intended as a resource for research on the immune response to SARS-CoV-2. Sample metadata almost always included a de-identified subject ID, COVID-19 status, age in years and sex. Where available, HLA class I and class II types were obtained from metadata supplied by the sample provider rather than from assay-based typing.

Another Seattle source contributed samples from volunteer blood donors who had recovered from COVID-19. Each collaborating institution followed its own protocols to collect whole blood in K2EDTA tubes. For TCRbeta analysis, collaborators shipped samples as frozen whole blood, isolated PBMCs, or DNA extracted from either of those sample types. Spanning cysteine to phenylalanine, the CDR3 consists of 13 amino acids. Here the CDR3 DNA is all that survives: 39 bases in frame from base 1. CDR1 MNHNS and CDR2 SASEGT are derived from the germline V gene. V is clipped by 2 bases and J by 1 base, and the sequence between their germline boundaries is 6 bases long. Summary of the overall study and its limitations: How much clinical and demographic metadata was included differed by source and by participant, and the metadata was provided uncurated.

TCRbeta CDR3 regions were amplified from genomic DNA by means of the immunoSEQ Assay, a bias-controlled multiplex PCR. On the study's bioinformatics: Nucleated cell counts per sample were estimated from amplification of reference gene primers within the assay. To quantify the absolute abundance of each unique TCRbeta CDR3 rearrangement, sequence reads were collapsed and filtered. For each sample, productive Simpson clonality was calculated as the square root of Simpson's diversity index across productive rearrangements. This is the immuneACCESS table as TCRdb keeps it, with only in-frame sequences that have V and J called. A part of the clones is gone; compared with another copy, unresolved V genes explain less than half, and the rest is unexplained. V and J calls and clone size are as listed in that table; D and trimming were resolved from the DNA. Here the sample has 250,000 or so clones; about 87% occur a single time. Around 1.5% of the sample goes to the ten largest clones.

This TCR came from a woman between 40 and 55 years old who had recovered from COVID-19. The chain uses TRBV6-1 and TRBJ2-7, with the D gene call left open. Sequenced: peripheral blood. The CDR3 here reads CASSEPRSYEQYF. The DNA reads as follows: TGTGCCAGCAGTGAACCCCGGTCCTACGAGCAGTACTTC.